Presented here are 19 T cell receptor beta chains from one specimen sequenced in a study of T cell repertoires in cytomegalovirus infection. TCRdb reprocessed the reads via MiXCR and lists one record per CDR3 protein. The table lists roughly 190,000 distinct CDR3 sequences, 8.5% to 10% of them singletons. The specimen sequenced was PBMCs. Every receptor here comes from a human donor in good health (CMV status not recorded). Some clones in this sample may be carry-over from other donors' samples.

Points on this clonotype: Since a much larger clone is just one base distant, this may be a read error. The chain recombines TRBV28 with TRBJ2-3, with D perhaps matching TRBD1 or TRBD2 (6 bases each). The CDR3 has 16 residues. The germline CDR1 and CDR2 sequences are MDHEN and SYDVKM. The CDR3 spells CASSFVLASGADKQYF. CDR3 in DNA: TGTGCCAGCAGTTTCGTTCTAGCGTCGGGGGCAGATAAGCAGTATTTT.

This clonotype has only a few counts. The chain is built from TRBV2 and TRBJ1-1, with 9 nucleotides matching TRBD1. CDR1 is SNHLY and CDR2 is FYNNEI in the germline V gene. V was clipped by 5 bases and J by 5 bases; unmatched bases: 9. The CDR3 is 15 amino acids. The CDR3 spells CASSNRGRRGTEAFF. The CDR3 nucleotides are TGTGCCAGCAGTAACAGGGGGCGGAGAGGGACTGAAGCTTTCTTT.

The rearrangement links TRBV29-1 to TRBJ1-1; D remains ambiguous. The CDR3 is made up of 11 amino acids. Germline lookup yields CDR1 SQVTM and CDR2 ANQGSEA. V was cut by 4 bases and J by 7 bases, with 10 bases left in between. DNA of the CDR3: TGCAGCGTTGTAGCTGGGCTTGAAGCTTTCTTT. The encoded protein is CSVVAGLEAFF. The complete variable domain, with remaining parts taken from reference TRBV29-1 and TRBJ1-1, reads SAVISQKPSRDICQRGTSLTIQCQVDSQVTMMFWYRQQPGQSLTLIATANQGSEATYESGFVIDKFPISRPNLTFSTLTVSNMSPEDSSIYLCSVVAGLEAFFGQGTRLTVV.

The chain has TRBV15 and TRBJ2-2; 9 bases fit TRBD2. Per the germline V gene, CDR1 is LNHNV and CDR2 is YYDKDF (reference sequence). Unmatched junction bases numbered 5, after V lost 7 bases and J lost 2 bases. This CDR3 region has 15 residues. The CDR3 loop is CATNSGGRNTGELFF. CDR3 nucleotide sequence: TGTGCCACCAATAGCGGGGGCCGTAACACCGGGGAGCTGTTTTTT.

The V gene is TRBV4-3, the J gene TRBJ2-2; the match to TRBD1 covers 10 bases. The junction had 2 bases not matched to a gene; V was cut back by 1 base and J by 6 bases. Germline values: CDR1 LGHNA, CDR2 YSLEER. This CDR3 contains 15 residues. Written as DNA, the CDR3 is TGCGCCAGCAGCCAAGGGGGGACAGGGGCCGGGGAGCTGTTTTTT. Its protein product is CASSQGGTGAGELFF.

The table lists this clonotype with a few counts. The V gene is TRBV5-8, the J gene TRBJ2-7, with 9 positions matching TRBD2. This CDR3 has 14 residues. Germline loops: CDR1 SGHTS, CDR2 YDEGEE. Trimming removed 4 bases from V and 5 bases from J; junction bases left unmatched: 7. The CDR3 is CASSEPGLADEQYF. In DNA form, the CDR3 reads TGTGCCAGCAGCGAGCCGGGACTAGCTGACGAGCAGTACTTC. Drawing the rest from reference TRBV5-8 and TRBJ2-7, the complete variable domain is EAGVTQSPTHLIKTRGQQATLRCSPISGHTSVYWYQQALGLGLQFLLWYDEGEERNRGNFPPRFSGRQFPNYSSELNVNALELEDSALYLCASSEPGLADEQYFGPGTRLTVT.

The chain couples TRBV12-3 or TRBV12-4 to TRBJ2-5; 8 nucleotides agree with TRBD1. The length of the CDR3 is 14 residues. After removal of 7 bases from V and 0 bases from J, the junction contained 4 bases not matched to a gene. Here the CDR3 reads CASKRDRNQETQYF. For the CDR3, the DNA is TGTGCCAGCAAGAGGGACAGGAACCAAGAGACCCAGTACTTC.

The chain has TRBV6-2 or TRBV6-3 and TRBJ1-1, with a weak D call TRBD1 (5 bases). The CDR3 is made up of 15 amino acids. V gave up 7 bases and J gave up 0 bases, with 15 bases separating them. Germline lookup yields CDR1 MNHEY and CDR2 SVGEGT. The DNA of the CDR3 is TGTGCCAGCATCTTCAATACAGGCATGAACACTGAAGCTTTCTTT. It is translated as CASIFNTGMNTEAFF.

This clonotype was detected only a few times. V is TRBV29-1 and J is TRBJ1-2; D is uncertain. Per the germline V gene, CDR1 is SQVTM and CDR2 is ANQGSEA. V dropped 4 bases and J dropped 6 bases, with 9 bases sitting between them. The CDR3 spans 11 residues. The chain's CDR3 is CSVGKGDGYTF. In DNA form, the CDR3 reads TGCAGCGTTGGGAAAGGTGATGGCTACACCTTC.

The gene calls are TRBV28 and TRBJ1-2; D is ambiguous. CDR1 MDHEN and CDR2 SYDVKM come from the germline V gene. With 4 bases removed from V and 5 bases from J, the gap between germline ends came to 20 bases. This CDR3 comprises 16 residues. The CDR3 reads CASSSRWASKKYGYTF. In nucleotides, the CDR3 is TGTGCCAGCAGTTCCCGATGGGCGTCAAAAAAGTATGGCTACACCTTC.

The chain recombines TRBV10-2 with TRBJ2-6; 7 bases align to TRBD2. The CDR3 totals 17 residues. J lost 4 bases, V lost 3 bases, and 9 bases had no gene match. Germline CDR1 WSHSY, CDR2 SAAADI. The CDR3 DNA reads TGCGCCAGCAGTGATCGCCGGGGGGTAGAAGGGGCCAACGTCCTGACTTTC. Translation: CASSDRRGVEGANVLTF.

The genes are TRBV28 and TRBJ2-1; D remains ambiguous. The V gene lost 4 bases and the J gene lost 4 bases, with 14 bases spanning the gap. The germline V gene encodes CDR1 MDHEN and CDR2 SYDVKM. CDR3 length: 15 amino acids. CDR3 loop: CASSSTKGLYNEQFF. Here the CDR3 DNA reads TGTGCCAGCAGTTCTACAAAGGGCCTTTACAATGAGCAGTTCTTC.

Worth noting for this clonotype: A read error may explain this, as a much larger clone is one base away. The chain employs TRBV6-2 or TRBV6-3 and TRBJ2-7; possible D gene TRBD1, 6 bases. The CDR3 contains 15 residues. The V end lost 1 base, the J end lost 0 bases, and 10 bases lay between the germline ends. The V gene's germline CDR1 is MNHEY and CDR2 SVGEGT. DNA of the CDR3: TGTGCCAGCAGTTACTTGGACAGCTGCTCCTACGAGCAGTACTTC. Residues: CASSYLDSCSYEQYF.

This clonotype has more than one count but fewer than ten. The chain links TRBV15 to TRBJ1-1; 11 bases match TRBD1. This CDR3 is built from 14 residues. Germline V gene data show CDR1 as LNHNV and CDR2 as YYDKDF (reference sequence). V trimming: 5 bases; J trimming: 5 bases; junction bases outside the gene matches: 4. Here the CDR3 reads CATSPDRGLTEAFF. As DNA, the CDR3 is TGTGCCACCAGCCCGGACAGGGGGCTTACTGAAGCTTTCTTT.

This clonotype appeared many times. J is TRBJ2-3 and V is TRBV7-9, with D maybe TRBD2 (6 bases). V gave up 4 bases and J gave up 2 bases, with 13 bases separating them. Germline V gene lookup returns CDR1 SEHNR and CDR2 FQNEAQ (reference sequence). This CDR3 contains 15 residues. The CDR3 protein is CASSSGLTHTDTQYF. DNA of the CDR3: TGTGCCAGCAGCTCGGGACTCACCCACACAGATACGCAGTATTTT.

This clonotype was seen a single time. The rearrangement joins TRBV29-1 to TRBJ2-5; unclear D gene. The CDR3 sequence is 12 residues long. V lost 4 bases and J 1 base, leaving 7 bases between the germline ends. The germline V gene encodes CDR1 SQVTM and CDR2 ANQGSEA. The CDR3 DNA sequence: TGCAGCGTTGGGGCGGCCCAAGAGACCCAGTACTTC. Protein product: CSVGAAQETQYF.

This clonotype was found many times. In nucleotides, the CDR3 is TGTGCCAGCAGCTTATCGGGGGACCAGTACTTC. Its translation is CASSLSGDQYF. The V gene is TRBV7-2, the J gene TRBJ2-5, with D possibly matching TRBD2 (6 bases). Germline assignment: CDR1 SGHTA and CDR2 FQGNSA. The CDR3 covers 11 residues. V was shortened by 2 bases and J by 10 bases, with 8 bases between the two germline ends.

This clonotype was counted at least ten times. The chain carries TRBV24-1 and TRBJ1-5; D is ambiguous. V lost 4 bases, J lost 1 base, and 7 bases lay in between. Per germline, CDR1 KGHDR and CDR2 SFDVKD. The CDR3 loop spans 14 amino acids. As DNA, the CDR3 is TGTGCCACCAGTGAGTCACACAGCAATCAGCCCCAGCATTTT. It specifies CATSESHSNQPQHF.

This clonotype was counted a few times. The chain links TRBV7-3 to TRBJ2-1, with D maybe TRBD2 (6 bases). V was clipped by 4 bases and J by 2 bases, with 12 bases between them. This CDR3 spans 15 amino acids. Germline V gene sequence: CDR1 SGHTA, CDR2 FQGTGA. The DNA for the CDR3 is TGTGCCAGCAGCTCCACTAGCTCCCCCTACAATGAGCAGTTCTTC. This sequence encodes CASSSTSSPYNEQFF.